The clone carrying this T cell receptor (beta chain) was recorded many times. The data were taken from a study of metastatic and nonmetastatic thyroid tumors. MiXCR was used by TCRdb to re-call the PCR reads. The sample records 40,000 to 55,000 clones, 17% being singletons. Patients underwent thyroid surgery, and none had received any treatment before it. This CDR3 is built from 14 residues. The germline gives CDR1 DFQATT, CDR2 SNEGSKA (reference sequence). V trimming: 3 bases; J trimming: 8 bases; junction bases outside the gene matches: 6. This TCR came from a female donor with papillary thyroid cancer or a benign thyroid nodule (not recorded which). Some clones in this sample may be carry-over from other donors' samples. V usage is TRBV20-1 and J usage is TRBJ2-1; TRBD2 aligns across 11 bases. The sample comprised blood. CDR3 nucleotides: TGCAGTGCTAGTCAGCTAGCGGGAGGAGATGAGCAGTTCTTC. Translated: CSASQLAGGDEQFF.